This TCR beta chain appears in the sequencing data of a study of identical twins' blood T cells. Across the study: Roughly 50 million reads came from about 12 libraries, six alpha, six beta. Study results and limitations: Twin similarity might stem from environmental factors, not only genetics.

Sample barcodes were added at both library ends during cDNA synthesis. Via MiXCR, TCRdb re-called the 5' RACE reads, giving one row per CDR3 protein. The sample records a few hundred thousand distinct CDR3 sequences, 25% to 35% being singletons. Germline CDR1 is DFQATT and CDR2 is SNEGSKA (reference sequence). V lost 1 base to trimming and J lost 5 bases, with 15 bases between them. This CDR3 contains 15 residues. Concerning this clonotype: Its target is unknown.

The clonotype comes from a woman between 18 and 55 years old in good health. This chain connects TRBV20-1 to TRBJ1-5; the D gene is possibly TRBD1 (5 bases). Sample: PBMCs. CDR3 nucleotide sequence: TGCAGTGCTAGAGGAGGGGAACAGGTCTATCAGCCCCAGCATTTT. Translated, it gives CSARGGEQVYQPQHF.